Sequencing of this TCR beta chain was carried out in a study of OX40 agonist ivuxolimab in advanced cancers. Study in general: Males comprised approximately 81% of the group, whose mean age was approximately 60 years (range roughly 23 to 80). Study observations and caveats: Which antigen the expanded peripheral T cells recognized is unknown. A proportion of nonresponders additionally exhibited low normalized T-cell clonal expansion.

Here immunoSEQ multiplex PCR was the method, and the copy in TCRdb shows in-frame clones only, minus some. In the table there are roughly 87,000 clones, roughly 90% of which are singletons. Concerning this clone: As yet, its antigen is unknown.

The sequenced sample was CD4+ or CD8+ T cells sorted from blood, obtained in a trial of the OX40 agonist ivuxolimab. This receptor was obtained from an adult with an advanced solid tumor such as melanoma, head and neck, liver or kidney cancer.

CDR3 nucleotide sequence: TGTGCCAGCAGCCCACTCAACGCGGGGTCCTACAATGAGCAGTTCTTC. Protein product: CASSPLNAGSYNEQFF. The J gene is TRBJ2-1, the V gene TRBV9, with D possibly matching TRBD2 (6 bases). CDR1 SGDLS and CDR2 YYNGEE come from the germline V gene. This CDR3 is built from 16 residues. Trimming removed 4 bases at V and 1 base at J, with 15 bases between.